Presented here are 5 T cell receptor beta chains from one specimen sequenced in a study of graft-versus-host responses after intestinal transplantation. Sequencing was performed with immunoSEQ multiplex PCR; in TCRdb, only in-frame clones are kept and a portion is missing. Of 23,000 or so clones detected, 93% appear once; the ten largest clones hold 0.53%. Specimen: PBMCs, collected 18 days after transplant. The source of these receptors is a human patient who received an intestinal transplant, so some T cells may come from the graft donor.

V is TRBV7-9 and J is TRBJ1-3; D call uncertain. This CDR3 is built from 16 residues. Trimming stripped 0 bases from V and 5 bases from J, with 14 bases between. CDR1 is SEHNR, CDR2 FQNEAQ, per germline (reference sequence). The CDR3 region is CASSLAEDLSRNTIYF. The CDR3 DNA sequence: TGTGCCAGCAGCTTAGCGGAGGATCTGAGCCGAAACACCATATATTTT.

This sequence joins TRBV7-9 and TRBJ1-2; TRBD1 matches at 8 bases. Germline trimming cut 4 bases from V and 8 bases from J; bases unmatched to any gene: 9. The CDR3 sequence is 14 residues long. The germline gives CDR1 SEHNR, CDR2 FQNEAQ (reference sequence). The CDR3 DNA sequence: TGTGCCAGCAGCTCGGACAGGGAAAGAGGCGGCTACACCTTC. This encodes CASSSDRERGGYTF. Full variable domain (outside the CDR3, taken from reference TRBV7-9 and TRBJ1-2): DTGVSQNPRHKITKRGQNVTFRCDPISEHNRLYWYRQTLGQGPEFLTYFQNEAQLEKSRLLSDRFSAERPKGSFSTLEIQRTEQGDSAMYLCASSSDRERGGYTFGSGTRLTVV.

In this sample, this clone turned up once. This chain connects TRBV5-4 to TRBJ2-5; TRBD1 is a possible D gene (5 bases). CDR3 size: 13 residues. Germline values: CDR1 SGHNT, CDR2 YYREEE (reference sequence). V was shortened by 4 bases and J by 3 bases, with 10 bases between the two germline ends. CDR3 protein: CASSQDSKETQYF. The CDR3 DNA is TGTGCCAGCAGCCAAGACAGTAAAGAGACCCAGTACTTC.

V gene TRBV11-2 combines with J gene TRBJ2-3; the D is unclear. CDR1 is SGHAT and CDR2 is FQNNGV in the germline V gene. The CDR3 has 13 amino acids. The V gene lost 4 bases and the J gene lost 2 bases, with 7 bases spanning the gap. The CDR3 nucleotides read TGTGCCAGCAGCTCCGGGTTCACAGATACGCAGTATTTT. Translation: CASSSGFTDTQYF.

This clone appeared a single time. V gene TRBV18 combines with J gene TRBJ2-5; 12 bases map to TRBD1. J gave up 5 bases and V 3 bases, and 7 bases lay outside the gene matches. The CDR3 is made up of 16 amino acids. Looked up from germline, CDR1 is KGHSH and CDR2 is LQKENI. For the CDR3, the DNA is TGTGCCAGCTCACCTCCGGGACAGGGGGCCGGGGAGACCCAGTACTTC. It specifies CASSPPGQGAGETQYF.